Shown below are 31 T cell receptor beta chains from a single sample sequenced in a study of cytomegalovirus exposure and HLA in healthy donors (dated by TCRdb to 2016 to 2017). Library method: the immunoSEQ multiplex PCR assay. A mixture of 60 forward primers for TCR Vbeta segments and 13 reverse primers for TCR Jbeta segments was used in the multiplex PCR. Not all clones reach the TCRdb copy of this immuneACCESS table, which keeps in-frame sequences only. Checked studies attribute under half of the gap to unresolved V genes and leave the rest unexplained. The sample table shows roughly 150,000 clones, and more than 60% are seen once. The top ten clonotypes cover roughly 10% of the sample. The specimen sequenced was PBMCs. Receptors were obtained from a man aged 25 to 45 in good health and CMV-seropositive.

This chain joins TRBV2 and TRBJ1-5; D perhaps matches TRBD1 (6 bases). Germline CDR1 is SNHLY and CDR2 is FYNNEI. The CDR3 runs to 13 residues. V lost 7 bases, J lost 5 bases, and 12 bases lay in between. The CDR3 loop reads CASMQGSYQPQHF. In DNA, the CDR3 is TGTGCCAGCATGCAGGGGAGTTATCAGCCCCAGCATTTT.

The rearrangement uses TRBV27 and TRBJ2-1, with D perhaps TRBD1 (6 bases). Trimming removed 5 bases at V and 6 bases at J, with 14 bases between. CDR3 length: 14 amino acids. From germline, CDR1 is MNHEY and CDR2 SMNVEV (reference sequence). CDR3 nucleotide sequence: TGTGCCAGCAGTGGATCGACAGGAGGCAATGAGCAGTTCTTC. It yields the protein CASSGSTGGNEQFF.

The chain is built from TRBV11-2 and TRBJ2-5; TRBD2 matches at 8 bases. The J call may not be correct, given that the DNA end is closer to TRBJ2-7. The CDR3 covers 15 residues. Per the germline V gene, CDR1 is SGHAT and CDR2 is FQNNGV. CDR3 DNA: TGTGCCAGCAGCTACGTTAGCGGGACCGCCTACGAGCAGTACTTC. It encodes CASSYVSGTAYEQYF.

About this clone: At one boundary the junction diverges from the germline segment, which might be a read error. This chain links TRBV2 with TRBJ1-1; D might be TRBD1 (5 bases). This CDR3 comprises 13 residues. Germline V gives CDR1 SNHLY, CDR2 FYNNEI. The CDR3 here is CASSPGLGTGAFF. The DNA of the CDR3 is TGTGCCAGCAGTCCAGGGTTGGGGACTGGAGCTTTCTTT.

For the CDR3, the DNA is TGCAGCGTTTTGAGACTAGCGGGAGAAAATATTTACGAGCAGTACTTC. Its translation is CSVLRLAGENIYEQYF. The rearrangement uses TRBV29-1 and TRBJ2-7, with 12 bases lining up with TRBD2. Germline lookup yields CDR1 SQVTM and CDR2 ANQGSEA. CDR3 length: 16 amino acids. Trimming took 5 bases from V and 4 from J; bases not matched to a gene: 12.

The CDR3 loop is CASSPHSLAGINYGYTF. CDR3 DNA sequence: TGCGCCAGCAGCCCACACTCTCTGGCAGGGATCAACTATGGCTACACCTTC. This chain connects TRBV5-1 to TRBJ1-2, with D perhaps TRBD1 (5 bases). V gave up 4 bases and J gave up 2 bases, with 21 bases separating them. Germline V gene lookup returns CDR1 SGHRS and CDR2 YFSETQ. The CDR3 length is 17 residues.

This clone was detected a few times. CDR3 sequence: CAWSVNQETQYF. In DNA form, the CDR3 reads TGTGCCTGGAGTGTCAATCAAGAGACCCAGTACTTC. The chain is built from TRBV30 and TRBJ2-5; D gene unclear. The CDR3 loop spans 12 amino acids. Germline values: CDR1 GTSNPN, CDR2 SVGIG (reference sequence). V gave up 0 bases and J gave up 2 bases, with 4 bases separating them.

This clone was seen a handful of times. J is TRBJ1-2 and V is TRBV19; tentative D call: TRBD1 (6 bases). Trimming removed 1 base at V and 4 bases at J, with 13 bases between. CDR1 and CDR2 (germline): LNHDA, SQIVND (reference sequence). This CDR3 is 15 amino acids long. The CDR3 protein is CASSIGGGLSYGYTF. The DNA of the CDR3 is TGTGCCAGTAGTATAGGGGGGGGGCTGAGCTATGGCTACACCTTC. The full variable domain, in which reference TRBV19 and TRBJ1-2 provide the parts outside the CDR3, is DGGITQSPKYLFRKEGQNVTLSCEQNLNHDAMYWYRQDPGQGLRLIYYSQIVNDFQKGDIAEGYSVSREKKESFPLTVTSAQKNPTAFYLCASSIGGGLSYGYTFGSGTRLTVV.

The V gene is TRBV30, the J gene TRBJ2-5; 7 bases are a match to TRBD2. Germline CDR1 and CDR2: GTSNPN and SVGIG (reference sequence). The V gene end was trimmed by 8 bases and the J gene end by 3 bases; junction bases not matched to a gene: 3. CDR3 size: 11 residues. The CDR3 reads CAAGEEETQYF. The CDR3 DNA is TGTGCCGCGGGGGAGGAAGAGACCCAGTACTTC.

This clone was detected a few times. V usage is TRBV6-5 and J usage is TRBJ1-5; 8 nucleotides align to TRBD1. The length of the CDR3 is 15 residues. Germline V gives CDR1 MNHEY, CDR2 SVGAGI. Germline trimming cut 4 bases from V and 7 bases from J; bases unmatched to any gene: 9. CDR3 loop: CASSSGQGEGQPQHF. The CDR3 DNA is TGTGCCAGCAGTTCAGGACAGGGAGAAGGGCAGCCCCAGCATTTT.

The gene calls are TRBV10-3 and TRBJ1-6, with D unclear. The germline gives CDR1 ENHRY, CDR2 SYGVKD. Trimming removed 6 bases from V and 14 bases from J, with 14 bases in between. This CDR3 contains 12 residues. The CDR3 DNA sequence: TGTGCCATCAGACCTTCTGACGGGACCCTCCACTTT. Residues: CAIRPSDGTLHF.

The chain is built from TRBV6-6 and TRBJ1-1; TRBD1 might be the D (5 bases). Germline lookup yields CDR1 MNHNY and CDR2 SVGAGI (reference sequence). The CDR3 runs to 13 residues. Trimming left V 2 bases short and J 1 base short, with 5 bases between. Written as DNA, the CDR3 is TGTGCCAGCAGTTACGGACAGAACACTGAAGCTTTCTTT. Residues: CASSYGQNTEAFF.

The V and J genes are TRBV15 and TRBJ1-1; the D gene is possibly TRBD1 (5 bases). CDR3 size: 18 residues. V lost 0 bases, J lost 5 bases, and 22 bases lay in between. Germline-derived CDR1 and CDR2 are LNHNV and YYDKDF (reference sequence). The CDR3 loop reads CATSRDLRMAQVGTEAFF. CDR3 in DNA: TGTGCCACCAGCAGAGATCTGCGGATGGCACAGGTTGGAACTGAAGCTTTCTTT.

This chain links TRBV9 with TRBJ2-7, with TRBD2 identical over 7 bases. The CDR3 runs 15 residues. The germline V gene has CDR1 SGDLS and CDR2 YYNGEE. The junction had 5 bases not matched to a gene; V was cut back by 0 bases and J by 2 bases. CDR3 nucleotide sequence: TGTGCCAGCAGCGTAGCTAGCGGCAACGCCTACGAGCAGTACTTC. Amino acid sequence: CASSVASGNAYEQYF.

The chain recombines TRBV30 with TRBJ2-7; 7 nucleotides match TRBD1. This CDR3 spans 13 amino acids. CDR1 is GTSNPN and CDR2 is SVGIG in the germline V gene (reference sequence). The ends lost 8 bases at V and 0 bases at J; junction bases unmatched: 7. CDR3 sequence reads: CAGDRAFSYEQYF. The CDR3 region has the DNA TGTGCCGGAGACAGGGCTTTCTCCTACGAGCAGTACTTC.

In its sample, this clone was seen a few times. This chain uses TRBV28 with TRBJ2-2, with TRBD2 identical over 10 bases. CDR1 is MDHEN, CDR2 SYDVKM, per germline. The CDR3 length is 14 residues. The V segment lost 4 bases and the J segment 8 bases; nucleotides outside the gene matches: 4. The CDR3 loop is CASSSSGSTGELFF. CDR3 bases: TGTGCCAGCAGTTCTAGCGGGAGCACGGGGGAGCTGTTTTTT.

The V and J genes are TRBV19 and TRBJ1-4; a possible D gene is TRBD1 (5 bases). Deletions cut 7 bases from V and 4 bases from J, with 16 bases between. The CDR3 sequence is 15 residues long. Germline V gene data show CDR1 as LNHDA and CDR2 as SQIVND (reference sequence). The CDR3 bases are TGTGCCAGTAATTCCAAGACAGCTGTTAATGAAAAACTGTTTTTT. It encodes CASNSKTAVNEKLFF.

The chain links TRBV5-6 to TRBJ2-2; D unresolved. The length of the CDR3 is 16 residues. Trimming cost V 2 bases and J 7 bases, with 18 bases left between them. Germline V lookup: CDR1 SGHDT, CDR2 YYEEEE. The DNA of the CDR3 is TGTGCCAGCAGCTTTATGAGCGCTATTGTGGACGGGGAGCTGTTTTTT. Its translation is CASSFMSAIVDGELFF.

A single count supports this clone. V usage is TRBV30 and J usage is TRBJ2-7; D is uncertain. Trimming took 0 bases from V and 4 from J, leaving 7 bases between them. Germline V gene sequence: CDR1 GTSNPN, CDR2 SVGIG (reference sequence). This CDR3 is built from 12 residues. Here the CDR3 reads CAWSVFSYEQYF. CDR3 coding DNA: TGTGCCTGGAGTGTTTTTTCATACGAGCAGTACTTC.

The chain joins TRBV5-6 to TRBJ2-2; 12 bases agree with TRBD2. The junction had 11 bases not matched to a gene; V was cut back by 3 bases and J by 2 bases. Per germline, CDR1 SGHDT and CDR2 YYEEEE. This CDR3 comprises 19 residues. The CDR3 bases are TGTGCCAGCAGCTGGGGGGGACTAGCGGGTGCGGCTAACACCGGGGAGCTGTTTTTT. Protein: CASSWGGLAGAANTGELFF.

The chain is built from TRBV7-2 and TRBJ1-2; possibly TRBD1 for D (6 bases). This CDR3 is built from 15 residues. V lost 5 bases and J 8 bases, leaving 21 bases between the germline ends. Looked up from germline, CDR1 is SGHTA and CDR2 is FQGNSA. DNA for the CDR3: TGTGCCAGCAGCCTGATGGTACAGGGAGTATGGGGCTACACCTTC. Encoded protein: CASSLMVQGVWGYTF. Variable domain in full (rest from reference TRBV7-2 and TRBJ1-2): GAGVSQSPSNKVTEKGKDVELRCDPISGHTALYWYRQSLGQGLEFLIYFQGNSAPDKSGLPSDRFSAERTGGSVSTLTIQRTQQEDSAVYLCASSLMVQGVWGYTFGSGTRLTVV.

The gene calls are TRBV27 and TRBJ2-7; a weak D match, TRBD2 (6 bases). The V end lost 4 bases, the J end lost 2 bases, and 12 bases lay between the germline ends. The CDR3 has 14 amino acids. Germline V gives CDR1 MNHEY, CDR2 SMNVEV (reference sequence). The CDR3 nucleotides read TGTGCCAGCAGTTGGGGGGACGGCACCTACGAGCAGTACTTC. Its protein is CASSWGDGTYEQYF.

As DNA, the CDR3 is TGTGCCAGCACCCCGGACAGGGAGAACACTGAAGCTTTCTTT. Encoded protein: CASTPDRENTEAFF. The chain joins TRBV2 to TRBJ1-1; 8 bases are shared with TRBD1. Trimming took 7 bases from V and 1 from J; bases not matched to a gene: 5. The V gene's germline CDR1 is SNHLY and CDR2 FYNNEI. The CDR3 is made up of 14 amino acids.

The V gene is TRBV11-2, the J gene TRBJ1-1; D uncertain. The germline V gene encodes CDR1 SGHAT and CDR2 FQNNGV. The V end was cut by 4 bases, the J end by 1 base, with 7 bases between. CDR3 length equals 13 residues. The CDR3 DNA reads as TGTGCCAGCAGCTCCGAGGCGAACACTGAAGCTTTCTTT. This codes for CASSSEANTEAFF.

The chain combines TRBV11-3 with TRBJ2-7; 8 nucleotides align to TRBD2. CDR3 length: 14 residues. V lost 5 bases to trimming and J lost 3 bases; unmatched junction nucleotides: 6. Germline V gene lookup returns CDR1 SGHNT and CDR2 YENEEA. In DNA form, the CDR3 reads TGTGCCAGCAGCCCCGGGGGGGGATTCTACGAGCAGTACTTC. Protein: CASSPGGGFYEQYF.

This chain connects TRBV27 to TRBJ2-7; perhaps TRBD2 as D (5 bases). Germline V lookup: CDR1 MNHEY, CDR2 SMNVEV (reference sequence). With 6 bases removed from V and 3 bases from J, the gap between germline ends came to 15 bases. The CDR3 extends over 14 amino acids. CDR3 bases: TGTGCCAGCAGCCATAAAGGACTCAGCTACGAGCAGTACTTC. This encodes CASSHKGLSYEQYF.

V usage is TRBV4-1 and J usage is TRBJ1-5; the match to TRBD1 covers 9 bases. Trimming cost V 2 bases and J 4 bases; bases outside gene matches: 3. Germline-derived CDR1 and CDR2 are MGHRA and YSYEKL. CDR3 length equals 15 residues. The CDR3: CASSQSGQGNQPQHF. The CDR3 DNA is TGCGCCAGCAGCCAATCCGGACAGGGGAATCAGCCCCAGCATTTT.

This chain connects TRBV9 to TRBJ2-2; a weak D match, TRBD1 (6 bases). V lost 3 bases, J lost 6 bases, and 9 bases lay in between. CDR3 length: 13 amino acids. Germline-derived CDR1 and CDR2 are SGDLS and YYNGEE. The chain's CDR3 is CASSDREPGELFF. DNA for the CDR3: TGTGCCAGCAGCGACAGGGAGCCCGGGGAGCTGTTTTTT.

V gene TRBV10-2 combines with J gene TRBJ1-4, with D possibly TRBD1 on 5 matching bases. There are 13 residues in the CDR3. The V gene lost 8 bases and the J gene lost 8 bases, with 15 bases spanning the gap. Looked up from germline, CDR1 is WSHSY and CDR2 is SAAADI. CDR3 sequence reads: CASSRGGREKLFF. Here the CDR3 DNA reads TGCGCCAGCTCGAGGGGAGGGAGAGAAAAACTGTTTTTT.

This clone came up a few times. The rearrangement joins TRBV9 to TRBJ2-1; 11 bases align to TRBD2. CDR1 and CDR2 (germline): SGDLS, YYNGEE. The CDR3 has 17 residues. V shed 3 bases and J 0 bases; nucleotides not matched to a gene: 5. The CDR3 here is CASSELAGGSSYNEQFF. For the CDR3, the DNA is TGTGCCAGCAGCGAGTTAGCGGGAGGGAGCTCCTACAATGAGCAGTTCTTC.

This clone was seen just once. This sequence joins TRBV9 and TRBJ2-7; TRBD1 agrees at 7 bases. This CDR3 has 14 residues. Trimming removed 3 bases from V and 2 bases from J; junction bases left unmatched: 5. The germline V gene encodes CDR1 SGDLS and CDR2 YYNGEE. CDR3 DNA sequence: TGTGCCAGCAGCGAACAGGGGTCCACCTACGAGCAGTACTTC. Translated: CASSEQGSTYEQYF.